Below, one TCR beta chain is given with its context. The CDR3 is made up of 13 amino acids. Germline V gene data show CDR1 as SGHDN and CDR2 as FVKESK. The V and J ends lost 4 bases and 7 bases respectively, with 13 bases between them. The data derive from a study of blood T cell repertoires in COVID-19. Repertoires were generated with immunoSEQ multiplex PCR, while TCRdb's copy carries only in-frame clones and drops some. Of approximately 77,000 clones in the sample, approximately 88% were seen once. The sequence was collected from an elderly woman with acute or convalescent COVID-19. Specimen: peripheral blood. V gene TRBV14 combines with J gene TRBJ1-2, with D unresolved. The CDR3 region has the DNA TGTGCCAGCAGCCCTGCGAGATCGTCTGGCTACACCTTC. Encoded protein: CASSPARSSGYTF.